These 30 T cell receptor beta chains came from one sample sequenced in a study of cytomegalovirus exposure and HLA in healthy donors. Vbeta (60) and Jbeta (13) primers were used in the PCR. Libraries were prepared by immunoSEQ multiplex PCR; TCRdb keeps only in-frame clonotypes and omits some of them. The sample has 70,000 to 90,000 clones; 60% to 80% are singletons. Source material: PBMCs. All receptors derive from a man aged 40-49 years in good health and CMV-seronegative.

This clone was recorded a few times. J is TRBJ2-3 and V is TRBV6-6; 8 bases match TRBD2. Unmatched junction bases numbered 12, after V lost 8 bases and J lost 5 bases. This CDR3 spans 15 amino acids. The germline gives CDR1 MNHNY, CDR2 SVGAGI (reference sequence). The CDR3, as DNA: TGTGCCAGCCGCCCAGGCGGGGGGAGGGTAGATACGCAGTATTTT. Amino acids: CASRPGGGRVDTQYF.

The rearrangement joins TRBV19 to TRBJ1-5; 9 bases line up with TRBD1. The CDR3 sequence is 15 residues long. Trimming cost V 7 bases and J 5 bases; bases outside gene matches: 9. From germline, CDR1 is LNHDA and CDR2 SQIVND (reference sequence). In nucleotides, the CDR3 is TGTGCCAGTAAAAACAGGGGGCGAGGGGATCAGCCCCAGCATTTT. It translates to CASKNRGRGDQPQHF.

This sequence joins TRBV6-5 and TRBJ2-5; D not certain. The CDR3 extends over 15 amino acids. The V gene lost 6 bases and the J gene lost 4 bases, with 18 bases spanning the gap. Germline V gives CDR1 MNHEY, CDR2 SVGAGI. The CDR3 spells CASSPSLVRRETQYF. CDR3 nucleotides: TGTGCCAGCAGCCCCTCCTTAGTGAGGCGAGAGACCCAGTACTTC.

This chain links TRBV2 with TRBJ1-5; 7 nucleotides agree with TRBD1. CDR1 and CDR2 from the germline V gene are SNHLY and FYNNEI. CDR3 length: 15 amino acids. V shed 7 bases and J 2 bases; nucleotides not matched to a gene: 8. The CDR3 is CASNRGGQGNQPQHF. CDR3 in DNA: TGTGCCAGCAACCGAGGAGGACAGGGCAATCAGCCCCAGCATTTT.

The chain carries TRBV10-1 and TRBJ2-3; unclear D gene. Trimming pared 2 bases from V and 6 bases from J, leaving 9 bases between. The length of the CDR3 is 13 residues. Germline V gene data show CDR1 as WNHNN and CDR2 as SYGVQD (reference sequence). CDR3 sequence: CASSELLSDTQYF. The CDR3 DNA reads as TGCGCCAGCAGTGAGCTCCTCTCGGATACGCAGTATTTT.

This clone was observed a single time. The CDR3 region has the DNA TGTGCCAGCAGCACCCAACAGGGGGCAAATAATTCACCCCTCCACTTT. It translates to CASSTQQGANNSPLHF. The V and J genes are TRBV5-6 and TRBJ1-6; TRBD1 matches at 9 bases. The trim removed 4 bases at V and 5 bases at J, leaving 7 bases unmatched. Germline V lookup: CDR1 SGHDT, CDR2 YYEEEE. CDR3 length: 16 residues.

CDR3 region: CASIKGVNEQFF. In nucleotides, the CDR3 is TGTGCCAGCATAAAAGGAGTGAATGAGCAGTTCTTC. This chain connects TRBV2 to TRBJ2-1, with no clear D. V was shortened by 7 bases and J by 7 bases, with 11 bases between the two germline ends. Germline assignment: CDR1 SNHLY and CDR2 FYNNEI. The CDR3 extends over 12 amino acids.

This CDR3 is CASSFRQIGQPQHF. The DNA of the CDR3 is TGTGCCAGCAGTTTCCGGCAAATCGGGCAGCCCCAGCATTTT. The chain links TRBV28 to TRBJ1-5, with unresolved D. Germline V gene data show CDR1 as MDHEN and CDR2 as SYDVKM. This CDR3 spans 14 amino acids. Trimming cost V 3 bases and J 7 bases, with 13 bases left between them. The complete variable domain, with remaining parts taken from reference TRBV28 and TRBJ1-5, reads DVKVTQSSRYLVKRTGEKVFLECVQDMDHENMFWYRQDPGLGLRLIYFSYDVKMKEKGDIPEGYSVSREKKERFSLILESASTNQTSMYLCASSFRQIGQPQHFGDGTRLSIL.

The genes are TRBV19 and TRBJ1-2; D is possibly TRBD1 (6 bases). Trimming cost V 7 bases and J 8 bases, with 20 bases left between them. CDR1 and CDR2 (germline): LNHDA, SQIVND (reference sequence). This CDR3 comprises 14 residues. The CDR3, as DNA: TGTGCCAGTACCGGGACAAGATCCGCTTGGGGCTACACCTTC. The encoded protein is CASTGTRSAWGYTF.

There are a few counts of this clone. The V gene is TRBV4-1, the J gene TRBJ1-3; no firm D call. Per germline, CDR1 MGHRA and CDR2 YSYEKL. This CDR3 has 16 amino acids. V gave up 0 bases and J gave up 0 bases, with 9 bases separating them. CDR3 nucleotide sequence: TGCGCCAGCAGCCAAGAGTACCGGAGCTCTGGAAACACCATATATTTT. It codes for CASSQEYRSSGNTIYF.

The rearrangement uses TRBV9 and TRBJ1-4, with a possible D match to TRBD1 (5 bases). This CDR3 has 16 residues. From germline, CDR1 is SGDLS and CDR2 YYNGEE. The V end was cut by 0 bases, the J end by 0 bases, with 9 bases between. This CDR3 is CASSVGGSATNEKLFF. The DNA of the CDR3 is TGTGCCAGCAGCGTAGGGGGCAGTGCAACTAATGAAAAACTGTTTTTT.

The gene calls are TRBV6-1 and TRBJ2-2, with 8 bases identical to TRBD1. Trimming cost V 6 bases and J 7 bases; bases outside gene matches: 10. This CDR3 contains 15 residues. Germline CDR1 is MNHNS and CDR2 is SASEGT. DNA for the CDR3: TGTGCCAGCAGGCAGACAGGGGTTACGGGCGGGGAGCTGTTTTTT. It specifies CASRQTGVTGGELFF.

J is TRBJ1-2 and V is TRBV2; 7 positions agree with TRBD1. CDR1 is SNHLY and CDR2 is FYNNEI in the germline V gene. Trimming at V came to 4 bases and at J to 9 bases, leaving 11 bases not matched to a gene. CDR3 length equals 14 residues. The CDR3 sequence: CASSAVNRGERYTF. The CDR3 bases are TGTGCCAGCAGTGCCGTAAACAGGGGAGAACGCTACACCTTC.

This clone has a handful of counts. CDR3 amino acids: CASSQGFGGGYGYTF. CDR3 nucleotides: TGTGCCAGCAGCCAAGGGTTCGGCGGGGGCTATGGCTACACCTTC. The chain links TRBV4-2 to TRBJ1-2; possibly TRBD1 for D (5 bases). This CDR3 is 15 amino acids long. Trimming removed 1 base at V and 4 bases at J, with 13 bases between. The V gene's germline CDR1 is LGHNA and CDR2 YNFKEQ.

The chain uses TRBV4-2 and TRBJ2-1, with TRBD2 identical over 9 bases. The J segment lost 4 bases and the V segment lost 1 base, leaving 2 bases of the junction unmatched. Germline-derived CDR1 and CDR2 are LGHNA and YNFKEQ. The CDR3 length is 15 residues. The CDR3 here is CASSQASGGYNEQFF. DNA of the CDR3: TGTGCCAGCAGCCAAGCCAGCGGGGGGTACAATGAGCAGTTCTTC.

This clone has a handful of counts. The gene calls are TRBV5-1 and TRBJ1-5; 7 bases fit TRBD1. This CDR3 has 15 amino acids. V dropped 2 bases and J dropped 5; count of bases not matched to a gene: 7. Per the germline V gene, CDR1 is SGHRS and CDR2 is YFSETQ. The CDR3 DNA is TGCGCCAGCAGCTTACAGGGGACGGAAGATCAGCCCCAGCATTTT. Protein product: CASSLQGTEDQPQHF. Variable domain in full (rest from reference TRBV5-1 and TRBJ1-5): KAGVTQTPRYLIKTRGQQVTLSCSPISGHRSVSWYQQTPGQGLQFLFEYFSETQRNKGNFPGRFSGRQFSNSRSEMNVSTLELGDSALYLCASSLQGTEDQPQHFGDGTRLSIL.

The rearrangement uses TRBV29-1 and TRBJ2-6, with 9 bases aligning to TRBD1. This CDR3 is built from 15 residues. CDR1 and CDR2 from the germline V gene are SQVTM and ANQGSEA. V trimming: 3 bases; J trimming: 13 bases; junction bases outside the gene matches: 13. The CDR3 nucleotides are TGCAGCGTTGATCCGACGGGGGGACAGGGTCTAGTCCTGACTTTC. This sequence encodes CSVDPTGGQGLVLTF.

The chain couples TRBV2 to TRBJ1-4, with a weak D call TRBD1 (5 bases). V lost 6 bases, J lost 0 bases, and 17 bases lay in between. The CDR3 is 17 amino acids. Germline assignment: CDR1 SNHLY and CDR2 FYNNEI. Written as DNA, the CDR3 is TGTGCCAGCAGCGCGACAGCAAAATCAGCAACTAATGAAAAACTGTTTTTT. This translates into CASSATAKSATNEKLFF.

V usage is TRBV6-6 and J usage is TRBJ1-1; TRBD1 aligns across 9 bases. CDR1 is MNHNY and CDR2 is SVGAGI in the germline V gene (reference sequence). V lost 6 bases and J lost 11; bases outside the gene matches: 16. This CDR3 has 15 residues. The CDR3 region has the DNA TGTGCCAGCAGCCTAGGGGAAAGACAGGGGGGTGGGGCTTTCTTT. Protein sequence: CASSLGERQGGGAFF.

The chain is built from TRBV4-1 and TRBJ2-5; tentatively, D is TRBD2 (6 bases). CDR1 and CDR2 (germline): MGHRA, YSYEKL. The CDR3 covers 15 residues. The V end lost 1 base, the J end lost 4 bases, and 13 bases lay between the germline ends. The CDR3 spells CASSQALSGAETQYF. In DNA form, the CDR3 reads TGCGCCAGCAGCCAAGCTCTTTCGGGAGCAGAGACCCAGTACTTC.

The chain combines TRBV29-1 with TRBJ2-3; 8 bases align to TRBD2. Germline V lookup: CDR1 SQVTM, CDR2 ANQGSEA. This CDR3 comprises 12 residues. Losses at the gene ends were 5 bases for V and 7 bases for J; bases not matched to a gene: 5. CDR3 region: CSVLRGDNTQYF. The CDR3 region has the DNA TGCAGCGTTTTGCGGGGGGACAATACGCAGTATTTT.

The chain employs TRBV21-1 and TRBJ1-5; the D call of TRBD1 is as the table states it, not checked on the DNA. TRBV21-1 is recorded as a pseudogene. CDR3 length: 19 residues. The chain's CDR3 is CASSLPWTGILNSNQPQHF. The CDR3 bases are TGTGCCAGCAGCCTCCCGTGGACAGGCATTCTTAATAGCAATCAGCCCCAGCATTTT.

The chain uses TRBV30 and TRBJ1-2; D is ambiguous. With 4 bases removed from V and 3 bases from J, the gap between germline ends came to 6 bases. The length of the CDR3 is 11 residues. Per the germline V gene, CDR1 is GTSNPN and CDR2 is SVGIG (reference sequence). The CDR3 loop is CAWTSDYGYTF. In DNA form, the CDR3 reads TGTGCCTGGACCAGTGACTATGGCTACACCTTC.

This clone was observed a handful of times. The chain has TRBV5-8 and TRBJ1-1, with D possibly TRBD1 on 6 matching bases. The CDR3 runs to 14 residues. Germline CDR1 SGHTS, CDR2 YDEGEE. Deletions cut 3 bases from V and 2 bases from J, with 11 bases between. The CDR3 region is CASSYGQTNTEAFF. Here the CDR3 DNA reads TGTGCCAGCAGCTACGGACAGACTAACACTGAAGCTTTCTTT. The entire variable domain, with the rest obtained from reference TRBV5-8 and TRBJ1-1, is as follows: EAGVTQSPTHLIKTRGQQATLRCSPISGHTSVYWYQQALGLGLQFLLWYDEGEERNRGNFPPRFSGRQFPNYSSELNVNALELEDSALYLCASSYGQTNTEAFFGQGTRLTVV.

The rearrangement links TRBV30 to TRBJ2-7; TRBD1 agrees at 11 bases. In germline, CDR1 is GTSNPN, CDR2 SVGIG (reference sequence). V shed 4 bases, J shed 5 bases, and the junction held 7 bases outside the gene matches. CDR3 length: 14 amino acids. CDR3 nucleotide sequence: TGTGCCTGGAACCCTGGGACAGGGGGACACGAGCAGTACTTC. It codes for CAWNPGTGGHEQYF.

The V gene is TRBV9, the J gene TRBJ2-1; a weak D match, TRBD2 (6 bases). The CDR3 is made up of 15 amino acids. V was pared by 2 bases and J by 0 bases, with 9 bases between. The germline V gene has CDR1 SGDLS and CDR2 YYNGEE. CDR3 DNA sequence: TGTGCCAGCAGCGTGGGGCGGGGCTCCTACAATGAGCAGTTCTTC. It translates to CASSVGRGSYNEQFF.

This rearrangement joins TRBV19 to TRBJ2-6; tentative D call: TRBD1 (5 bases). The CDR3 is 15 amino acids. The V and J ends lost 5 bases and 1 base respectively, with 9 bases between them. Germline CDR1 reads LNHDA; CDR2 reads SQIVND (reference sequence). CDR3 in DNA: TGTGCCAGTAGTGCCAGGGTGTCTGGGGCCAACGTCCTGACTTTC. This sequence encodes CASSARVSGANVLTF.

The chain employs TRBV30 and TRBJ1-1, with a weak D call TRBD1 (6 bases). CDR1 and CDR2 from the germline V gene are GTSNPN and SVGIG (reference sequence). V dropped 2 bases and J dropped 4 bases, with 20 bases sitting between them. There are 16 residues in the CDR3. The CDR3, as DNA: TGTGCCTGGAGTCGGTGGGGAACAGGGAATCTCACTGAAGCTTTCTTT. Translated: CAWSRWGTGNLTEAFF.

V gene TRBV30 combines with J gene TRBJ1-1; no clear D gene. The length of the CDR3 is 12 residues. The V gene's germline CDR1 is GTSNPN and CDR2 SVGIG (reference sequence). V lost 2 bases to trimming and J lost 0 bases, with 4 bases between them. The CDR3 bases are TGTGCCTGGAGTCGCGTGAACACTGAAGCTTTCTTT. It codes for CAWSRVNTEAFF.

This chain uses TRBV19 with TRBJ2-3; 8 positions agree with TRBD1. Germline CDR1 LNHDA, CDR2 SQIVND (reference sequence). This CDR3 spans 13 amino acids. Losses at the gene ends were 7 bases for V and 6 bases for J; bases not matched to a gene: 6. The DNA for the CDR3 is TGTGCCAGTAAGGGACAGGCACAGGATACGCAGTATTTT. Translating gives CASKGQAQDTQYF.